This TCR beta chain was obtained from a study of cytomegalovirus exposure and HLA in healthy donors. Germline V gene lookup returns CDR1 SGHVS and CDR2 FNYEAQ. V lost 1 base to trimming and J lost 7 bases, with 5 bases between them. The CDR3 covers 13 residues. Both 60 Vbeta primers and 13 Jbeta primers went into the PCR. Profiled with immunoSEQ multiplex PCR; TCRdb holds only in-frame clones, not every one. Of roughly 150,000 clones listed, roughly 80% are singletons. Study-wide results and caveats: When the data were analyzed later, several of the most significant clusters appeared to be linked to common viral pathogens. TCR beta V segments were, for the most part, productive about 87% or about 30% of the time in an earlier analysis.

Concerning this clone: Its target is not known.

The sample was PBMCs. This receptor was obtained from a male donor in good health and CMV-seronegative. The genes are TRBV7-6 and TRBJ1-6; D is unresolved. CDR3 nucleotide sequence: TGTGCCAGCAGCTTAGACTGGAATTCACCCCTCCACTTT. Protein: CASSLDWNSPLHF.